Listed here is a single T cell receptor beta chain. Measured with immunoSEQ multiplex PCR; TCRdb has only the in-frame clones, and not every one. The sample has more than 300,000 clones, roughly 90% seen once. The data were obtained in a study of blood T cell repertoires in COVID-19. The overall study: COVID-19 samples from acute and convalescent phases originated in the United States, Italy and Spain. PBMCs, B-cell-depleted T cells, or T cells were the source of the cDNA or gDNA that made up the material.

Seattle participants joined during active infection and were tracked over time. The receptor was isolated from a woman in her 70s with COVID-19, enrolled during active disease. What was sequenced was peripheral blood.

The CDR3 DNA reads TGTGCCACCAGCAGAGAGTACCGGGACAGCTACATCCTGAGCTCTGGAAACACCATATATTTT. It codes for CATSREYRDSYILSSGNTIYF. The genes are TRBV15 and TRBJ1-3; 7 positions agree with TRBD1. Germline-derived CDR1 and CDR2 are LNHNV and YYDKDF (reference sequence). J was trimmed by 0 bases and V by 0 bases; bases with no gene match: 17. The CDR3 has 21 amino acids. The full variable domain, rest sourced from reference TRBV15 and TRBJ1-3, is DAMVIQNPRYQVTQFGKPVTLSCSQTLNHNVMYWYQQKSSQAPKLLFHYYDKDFNNEADTPDNFQSRRPNTSFCFLDIRSPGLGDTAMYLCATSREYRDSYILSSGNTIYFGEGSWLTVV.